The clone carrying this T cell receptor beta chain was seen more than once but under ten times. The data derive from a study of T cells in Graves' hyperthyroidism and ophthalmopathy. Regions amplified from RNA transcripts were the TCR beta CDR3 regions. In the first-round RT-PCR of the TCR CDR3, the HTBI primer set was used. Using its own MiXCR run on the multiplex PCR reads, TCRdb lists one record per CDR3 protein. The repertoire holds approximately 370,000 distinct CDR3 sequences, with roughly a sixth as singletons. The CDR3 covers 15 residues. The ends were cut back, 3 bases at V and 0 bases at J, with 12 bases in the middle. Germline V gives CDR1 DFQATT, CDR2 SNEGSKA (reference sequence).

The sample comprised blood. J is TRBJ2-1 and V is TRBV20-1, with D hard to call. The TCR originated in a woman in her twenties or thirties with Graves' hyperthyroidism that later progressed to Graves' ophthalmopathy. In DNA, the CDR3 is TGCAGTGCTAGTAGAGGCATCCGCTCCTACAATGAGCAGTTCTTC. This sequence encodes CSASRGIRSYNEQFF.